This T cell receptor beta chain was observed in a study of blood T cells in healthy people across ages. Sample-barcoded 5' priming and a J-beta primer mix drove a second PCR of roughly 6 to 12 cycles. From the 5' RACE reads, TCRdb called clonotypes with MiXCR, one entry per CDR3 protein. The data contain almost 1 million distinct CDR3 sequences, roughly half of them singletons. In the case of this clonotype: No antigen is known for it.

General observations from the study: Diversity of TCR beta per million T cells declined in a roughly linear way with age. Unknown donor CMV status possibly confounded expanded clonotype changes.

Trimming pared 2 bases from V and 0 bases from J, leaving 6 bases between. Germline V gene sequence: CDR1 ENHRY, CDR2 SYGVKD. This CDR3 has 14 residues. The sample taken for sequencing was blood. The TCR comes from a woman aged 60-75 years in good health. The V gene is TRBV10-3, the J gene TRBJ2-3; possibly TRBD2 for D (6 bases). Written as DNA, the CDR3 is TGTGCCATCAGTGAGGGACTAAGCACAGATACGCAGTATTTT. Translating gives CAISEGLSTDTQYF.